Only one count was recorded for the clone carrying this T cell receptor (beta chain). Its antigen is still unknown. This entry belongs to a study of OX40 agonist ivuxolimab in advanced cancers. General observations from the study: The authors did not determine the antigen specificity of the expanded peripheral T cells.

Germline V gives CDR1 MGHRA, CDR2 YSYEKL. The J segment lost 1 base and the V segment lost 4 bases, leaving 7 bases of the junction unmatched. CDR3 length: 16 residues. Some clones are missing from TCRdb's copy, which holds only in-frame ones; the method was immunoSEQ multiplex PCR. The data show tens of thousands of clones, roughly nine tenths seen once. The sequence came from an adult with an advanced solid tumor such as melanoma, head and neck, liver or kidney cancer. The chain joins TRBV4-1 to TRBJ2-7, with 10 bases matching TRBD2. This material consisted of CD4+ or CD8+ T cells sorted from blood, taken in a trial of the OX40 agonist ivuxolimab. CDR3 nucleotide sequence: TGCGCCAGCAGCCCCACTAGCGGGACTGGTTCCTACGAGCAGTACTTC. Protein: CASSPTSGTGSYEQYF.